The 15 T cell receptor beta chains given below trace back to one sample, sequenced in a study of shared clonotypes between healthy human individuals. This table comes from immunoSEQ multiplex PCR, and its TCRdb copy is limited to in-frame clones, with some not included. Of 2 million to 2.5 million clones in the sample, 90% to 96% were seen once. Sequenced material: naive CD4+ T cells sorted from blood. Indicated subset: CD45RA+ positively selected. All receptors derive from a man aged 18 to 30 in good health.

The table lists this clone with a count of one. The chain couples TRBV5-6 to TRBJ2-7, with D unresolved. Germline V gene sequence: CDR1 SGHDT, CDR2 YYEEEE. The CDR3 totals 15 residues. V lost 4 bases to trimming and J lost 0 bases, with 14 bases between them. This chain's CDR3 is CASSVKPEDSYEQYF. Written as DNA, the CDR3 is TGTGCCAGCAGCGTTAAGCCAGAAGACTCCTACGAGCAGTACTTC.

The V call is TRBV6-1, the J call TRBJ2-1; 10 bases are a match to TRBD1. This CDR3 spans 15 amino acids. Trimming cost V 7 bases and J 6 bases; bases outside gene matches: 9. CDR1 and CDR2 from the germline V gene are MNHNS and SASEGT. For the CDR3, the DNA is TGTGCCAGCAACCAACCGGGACAGGGGACCAATGAGCAGTTCTTC. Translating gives CASNQPGQGTNEQFF.

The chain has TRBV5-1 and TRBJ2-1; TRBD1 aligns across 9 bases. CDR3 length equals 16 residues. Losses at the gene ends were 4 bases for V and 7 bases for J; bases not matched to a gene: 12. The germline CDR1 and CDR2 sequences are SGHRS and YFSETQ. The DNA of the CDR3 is TGCGCCAGCAGCGTACCCGGGACAGGGCAGCCAAATGAGCAGTTCTTC. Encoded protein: CASSVPGTGQPNEQFF.

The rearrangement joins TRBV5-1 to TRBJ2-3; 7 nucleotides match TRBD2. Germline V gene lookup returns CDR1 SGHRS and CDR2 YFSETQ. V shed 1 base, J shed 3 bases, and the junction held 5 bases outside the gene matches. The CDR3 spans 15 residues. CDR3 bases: TGCGCCAGCAGCTTGAGGCGGGGGAGGACAGATACGCAGTATTTT. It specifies CASSLRRGRTDTQYF.

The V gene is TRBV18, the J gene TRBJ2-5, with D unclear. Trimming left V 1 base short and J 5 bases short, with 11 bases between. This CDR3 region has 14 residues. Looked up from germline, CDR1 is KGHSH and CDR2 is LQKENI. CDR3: CASSPRSQGETQYF. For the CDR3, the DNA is TGTGCCAGCTCACCACGAAGTCAAGGGGAGACCCAGTACTTC.

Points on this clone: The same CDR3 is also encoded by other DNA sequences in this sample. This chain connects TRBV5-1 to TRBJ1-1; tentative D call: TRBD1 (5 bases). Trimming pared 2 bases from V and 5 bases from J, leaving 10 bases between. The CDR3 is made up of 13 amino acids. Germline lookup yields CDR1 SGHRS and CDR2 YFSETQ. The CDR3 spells CASSLGTSTEAFF. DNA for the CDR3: TGCGCCAGCAGCTTAGGGACGTCGACTGAAGCTTTCTTT.

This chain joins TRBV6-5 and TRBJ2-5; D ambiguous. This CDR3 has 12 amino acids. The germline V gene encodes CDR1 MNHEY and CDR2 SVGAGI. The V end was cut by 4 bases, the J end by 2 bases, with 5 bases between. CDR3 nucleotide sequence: TGTGCCAGCAGTTCACCTCAAGAGACCCAGTACTTC. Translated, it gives CASSSPQETQYF.

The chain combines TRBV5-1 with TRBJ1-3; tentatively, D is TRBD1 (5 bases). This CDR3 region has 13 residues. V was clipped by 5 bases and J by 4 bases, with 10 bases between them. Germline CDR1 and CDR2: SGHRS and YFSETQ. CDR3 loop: CASREGYGNTIYF. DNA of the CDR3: TGCGCCAGCAGAGAGGGGTACGGAAACACCATATATTTT.

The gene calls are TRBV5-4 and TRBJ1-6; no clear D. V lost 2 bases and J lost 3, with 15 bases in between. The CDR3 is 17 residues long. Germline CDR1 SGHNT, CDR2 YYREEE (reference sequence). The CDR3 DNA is TGTGCCAGCAGCTTAGGTCCGTCTGGGAACTATAATTCACCCCTCCACTTT. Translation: CASSLGPSGNYNSPLHF.

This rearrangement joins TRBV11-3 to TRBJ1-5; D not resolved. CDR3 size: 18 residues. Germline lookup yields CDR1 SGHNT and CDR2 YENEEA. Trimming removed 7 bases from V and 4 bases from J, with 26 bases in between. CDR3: CASIAPQGSLKSNQPQHF. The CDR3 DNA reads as TGTGCCAGCATTGCCCCCCAAGGCAGCCTAAAGTCTAATCAGCCCCAGCATTTT.

Written as DNA, the CDR3 is TGTGCCAGCAGTGAAGGCGCAGGGAAGGCAAATCAGCCCCAGCATTTT. Its translation is CASSEGAGKANQPQHF. The rearrangement uses TRBV6-1 and TRBJ1-5, with D maybe TRBD1 (5 bases). The CDR3 totals 16 residues. CDR1 and CDR2 (germline): MNHNS, SASEGT. The V and J ends lost 1 base and 4 bases respectively, with 14 bases between them.

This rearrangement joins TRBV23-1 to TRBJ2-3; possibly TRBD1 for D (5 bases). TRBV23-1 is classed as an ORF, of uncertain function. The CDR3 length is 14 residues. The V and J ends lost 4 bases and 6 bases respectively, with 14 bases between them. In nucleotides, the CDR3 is TGCGCCAGCAGTCCCCATAAGGGGCCGGATACGCAGTATTTT. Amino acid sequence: CASSPHKGPDTQYF.

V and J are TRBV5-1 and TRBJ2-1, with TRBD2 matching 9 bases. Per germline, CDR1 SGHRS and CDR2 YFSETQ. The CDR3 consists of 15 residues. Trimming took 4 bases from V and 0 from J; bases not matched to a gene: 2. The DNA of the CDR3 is TGCGCCAGCAGCGATAGCGGGAGCTCCTACAATGAGCAGTTCTTC. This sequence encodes CASSDSGSSYNEQFF.

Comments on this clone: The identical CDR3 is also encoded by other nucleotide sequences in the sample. The CDR3 DNA is TGTGCCAGTAGTAAGAACAGGGAGGAGACCCAGTACTTC. This encodes CASSKNREETQYF. This sequence joins TRBV19 and TRBJ2-5; weak D call: TRBD1 (6 bases). The CDR3 consists of 13 residues. V was trimmed by 4 bases and J by 5 bases, leaving 11 bases between them. Germline CDR1 is LNHDA and CDR2 is SQIVND (reference sequence).

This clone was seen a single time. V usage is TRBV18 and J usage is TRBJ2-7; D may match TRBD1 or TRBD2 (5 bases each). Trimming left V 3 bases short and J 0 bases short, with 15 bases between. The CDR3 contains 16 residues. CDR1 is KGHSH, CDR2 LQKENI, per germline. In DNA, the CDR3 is TGTGCCAGCTCACCCTCAAGGGACCGGAGCTCCTACGAGCAGTACTTC. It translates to CASSPSRDRSSYEQYF.